Listed below are T cell receptor beta chains from one sample, sequenced in a study of blood T cell repertoires in COVID-19. TCRdb's table, derived via immunoSEQ multiplex PCR, lists solely in-frame clones and lacks some. There are about 160,000 clones in the sample; roughly 89% occur only once, and less than 5% lies in the top ten. Sequencing was performed on peripheral blood. The receptors originated from a woman aged 55-69 years who had recovered from COVID-19. CDR3s include the opening cysteine and the closing phenylalanine or tryptophan. D genes are given only for firm matches. Rows may omit the clone size; those that give it use once, few, many or a size class.

clone_size,cdr3_length,v_call,j_call,d_call,cdr3_aa,cdr3_nt
NA,13,TRBV5-6,TRBJ1-2,NA,CASSPPLGGGYTF,TGTGCCAGCAGCCCGCCCTTGGGGGGGGGCTACACCTTC
NA,15,TRBV2,TRBJ2-5,TRBD2,CASSVIAGGQETQYF,TGTGCCAGCAGTGTAATAGCGGGGGGACAGGAGACCCAGTACTTC
NA,15,TRBV19,TRBJ1-1,NA,CASSIIRGGDSEAFF,TGTGCCAGTAGTATTATTAGGGGGGGTGACTCTGAAGCTTTCTTT
NA,16,TRBV5-1,TRBJ2-3,NA,CASSLGAGPSTDTQYF,TGCGCCAGCAGCTTGGGCGCGGGACCCAGCACAGATACGCAGTATTTT
NA,17,TRBV28,TRBJ2-2,TRBD2,CASSLGGLAGGPGELFF,TGTGCCAGCAGTTTAGGCGGTCTAGCGGGGGGGCCCGGGGAGCTGTTTTTT
few,14,TRBV21-1,TRBJ2-1,NA,CASSKPIGDNEQFF,TGTGCCAGCAGCAAACCAATAGGGGACAATGAGCAGTTCTTC
once,16,TRBV6-2/TRBV6-3,TRBJ2-7,TRBD1,CASSREGAGVSYEQYF,TGTGCCAGCAGTCGAGAGGGGGCTGGGGTCTCCTACGAGCAGTACTTC
NA,13,TRBV6-1,TRBJ2-7,NA,CASSHPSGGEQYF,TGTGCCAGCAGTCATCCCTCAGGGGGGGAGCAGTACTTC
NA,14,TRBV6-5,TRBJ1-3,NA,CASRRQVAGNTIYF,TGTGCCAGCAGGAGACAGGTTGCTGGAAACACCATATATTTT
NA,17,TRBV2,TRBJ1-1,TRBD1,CASSDYYSGTGNTEAFF,TGTGCCAGCAGTGACTACTATTCTGGGACAGGGAACACTGAAGCTTTCTTT
NA,24,TRBV19,TRBJ2-5,TRBD1,CASSNWLDDGSPLGQGDMQETQYF,TGTGCCAGTAGTAATTGGCTAGACGATGGGTCCCCCCTAGGACAGGGGGACATGCAAGAGACCCAGTACTTC
NA,13,TRBV12-3/TRBV12-4,TRBJ2-7,NA,CASSDSHNSRTYF,TGTGCCAGCAGTGACAGTCACAACTCCCGAACGTACTTC
NA,18,TRBV18,TRBJ1-6,TRBD1,CASSPPGQGINGNSPLHF,TGTGCCAGCTCACCACCGGGACAGGGGATTAACGGTAATTCACCCCTCCACTTT
NA,18,TRBV7-9,TRBJ1-2,TRBD1,CASSLGDRGFFTNYGYTF,TGTGCCAGCAGCTTAGGAGACAGGGGTTTCTTTACTAACTATGGCTACACCTTC
NA,15,TRBV10-3,TRBJ2-1,TRBD2,CAISEVAGGPDEQFF,TGTGCCATCAGCGAAGTAGCGGGGGGGCCGGATGAGCAGTTCTTC
NA,15,TRBV28,TRBJ1-5,TRBD1,CASTSGTGSYQPQHF,TGTGCCAGCACCTCCGGGACAGGGAGCTATCAGCCCCAGCATTTT
NA,16,TRBV7-6,TRBJ2-1,TRBD2,CASSFQRGGFYNEQFF,TGTGCCAGCAGCTTTCAGCGGGGGGGCTTCTACAATGAGCAGTTCTTC
NA,13,TRBV3-1/TRBV3-2,TRBJ1-2,NA,CASSQGRAYGYTF,TGTGCCAGCAGCCAAGGGAGGGCCTATGGCTACACCTTC
NA,14,TRBV2,TRBJ2-1,NA,CASSELGQYNEQFF,TGTGCCAGCAGTGAATTGGGGCAATACAATGAGCAGTTCTTC
NA,15,TRBV28,TRBJ2-7,TRBD1,CASSLPGTGAAEQYF,TGTGCCAGCAGTTTACCCGGGACAGGGGCCGCCGAGCAGTACTTC
NA,17,TRBV3-1/TRBV3-2,TRBJ2-2,NA,CASSQDRGNPYTGELFF,TGTGCCAGCAGCCAAGATCGCGGGAACCCATACACCGGGGAGCTGTTTTTT
NA,16,TRBV6-5,TRBJ1-6,NA,CASSYLGGSYNSPLHF,TGTGCCAGCAGTTACCTCGGGGGCTCCTATAATTCACCCCTCCACTTT
NA,12,TRBV3-1/TRBV3-2,TRBJ2-7,NA,CASSQDRVEQYF,TGTGCCAGCAGCCAAGACAGGGTCGAGCAGTACTTC
NA,14,TRBV19,TRBJ1-4,NA,CASETGAANEKLFF,TGTGCCAGCGAGACAGGAGCGGCTAATGAAAAACTGTTTTTT
NA,15,TRBV6-5,TRBJ1-4,TRBD1,CASGAGGSTNEKLFF,TGTGCCAGCGGGGCAGGGGGCTCAACTAATGAAAAACTGTTTTTT
NA,13,TRBV12-3/TRBV12-4,TRBJ1-2,NA,CASSIQGPYGYTF,TGTGCCAGCAGCATACAGGGCCCCTATGGCTACACCTTC